These 32 T cell receptor beta chains were sequenced from one sample in a study of blood T cell repertoires in COVID-19. The table came from immunoSEQ multiplex PCR; TCRdb's copy has only in-frame clones and leaves some out. Counted here are around 93,000 clones, 82% occurring once; the ten biggest clones make up about 18%. Source material: peripheral blood. Receptors were obtained from a man at least 80 years old with acute or convalescent COVID-19.

V usage is TRBV5-1 and J usage is TRBJ2-7; the match to TRBD1 covers 8 bases. Germline values: CDR1 SGHRS, CDR2 YFSETQ. The V gene end was trimmed by 0 bases and the J gene end by 6 bases; junction bases not matched to a gene: 5. This CDR3 has 14 residues. The CDR3: CASSLGQGAFEQYF. The CDR3 region has the DNA TGCGCCAGCAGCTTGGGCCAGGGGGCATTCGAGCAGTACTTC.

This sequence joins TRBV11-3 and TRBJ2-3, with a tentative D call TRBD2 (6 bases). The V gene lost 2 bases and the J gene lost 1 base, with 13 bases spanning the gap. This CDR3 has 16 residues. CDR1 and CDR2 (germline): SGHNT, YENEEA. CDR3 in DNA: TGTGCCAGCAGCTTACGCGCGGGAAGAGGCACAGATACGCAGTATTTT. As protein: CASSLRAGRGTDTQYF. Filled out from reference TRBV11-3 and TRBJ2-3, the complete variable domain reads EAGVVQSPRYKIIEKKQPVAFWCNPISGHNTLYWYLQNLGQGPELLIRYENEEAVDDSQLPKDRFSAERLKGVDSTLKIQPAELGDSAVYLCASSLRAGRGTDTQYFGPGTRLTVL.

The chain couples TRBV6-2 or TRBV6-3 to TRBJ1-2; perhaps TRBD1 as D (6 bases). The V end lost 0 bases, the J end lost 5 bases, and 13 bases lay between the germline ends. CDR3 length equals 15 residues. Germline V gene sequence: CDR1 MNHEY, CDR2 SVGEGT. The CDR3 is CASSYSIQGTYGYTF. CDR3 in DNA: TGTGCCAGCAGTTACTCGATACAGGGAACTTATGGCTACACCTTC.

This chain joins TRBV19 and TRBJ1-2; 9 bases are shared with TRBD1. The CDR3 totals 14 residues. Germline CDR1 reads LNHDA; CDR2 reads SQIVND (reference sequence). V shed 6 bases, J shed 4 bases, and the junction held 6 bases outside the gene matches. The CDR3 nucleotides are TGTGCCAGTAGCCTACAGGGGGCGGTCTATGGCTACACCTTC. Its protein is CASSLQGAVYGYTF.

The chain joins TRBV18 to TRBJ2-1; TRBD1 matches 10 bases. The CDR3 totals 16 residues. V shed 2 bases and J 10 bases; nucleotides not matched to a gene: 11. CDR1 is KGHSH, CDR2 LQKENI, per germline. The CDR3 bases are TGTGCCAGCTCACCAATCGGGACAGGGGTGTTGGACGAGCAGTTCTTC. Translation gives CASSPIGTGVLDEQFF.

The chain employs TRBV10-2 and TRBJ1-1; D remains ambiguous. The CDR3 contains 12 residues. Trimming took off 8 bases at V and 2 bases at J, with 9 bases between the two ends. Germline V gene sequence: CDR1 WSHSY, CDR2 SAAADI. CDR3 bases: TGCGCCAGCCGGGTGAGAAACACTGAAGCTTTCTTT. Residues: CASRVRNTEAFF.

This chain joins TRBV5-1 and TRBJ1-1; a weak D match, TRBD1 (5 bases). Germline values: CDR1 SGHRS, CDR2 YFSETQ. The CDR3 extends over 15 amino acids. V was clipped by 0 bases and J by 0 bases, with 9 bases between them. As DNA, the CDR3 is TGCGCCAGCAGCTTGGCCATAGGGGTGAACACTGAAGCTTTCTTT. Residues: CASSLAIGVNTEAFF.

The chain links TRBV28 to TRBJ2-1, with 9 bases fitting TRBD2. The CDR3 covers 15 residues. V shed 3 bases and J 6 bases; nucleotides not matched to a gene: 6. Looked up from germline, CDR1 is MDHEN and CDR2 is SYDVKM. CDR3 protein: CASSFFGGRGNEQFF. CDR3 nucleotide sequence: TGTGCCAGCAGTTTCTTCGGCGGGAGGGGCAATGAGCAGTTCTTC.

V is TRBV30 and J is TRBJ1-5, with 7 bases matching TRBD1. Trimming took 0 bases from V and 2 from J; bases not matched to a gene: 1. CDR3 length: 14 residues. Germline V lookup: CDR1 GTSNPN, CDR2 SVGIG (reference sequence). DNA of the CDR3: TGTGCCTGGAGTGTAGGACAGGGCAATCAGCCCCAGCATTTT. Amino acid sequence: CAWSVGQGNQPQHF.

The rearrangement uses TRBV11-2 and TRBJ2-2; D remains ambiguous. Looked up from germline, CDR1 is SGHAT and CDR2 is FQNNGV. Between the trimmed V and J ends, which lost 5 bases and 7 bases, there was a span of 17 bases. CDR3 length: 15 amino acids. DNA for the CDR3: TGTGCCAGCAGCCCAACGAGGAATGATAACGGGGAGCTGTTTTTT. This encodes CASSPTRNDNGELFF.

This clone showed up just a few times. This chain uses TRBV28 with TRBJ2-3, with D possibly matching TRBD2 (6 bases). The V gene's germline CDR1 is MDHEN and CDR2 SYDVKM. The CDR3 has 15 amino acids. V lost 8 bases and J lost 1, with 16 bases in between. The CDR3 region is CASRLGGGGTDTQYF. The DNA for the CDR3 is TGTGCCAGCCGCCTAGGCGGCGGGGGCACAGATACGCAGTATTTT.

The chain couples TRBV28 to TRBJ2-7; D perhaps matches TRBD1 (7 bases). V lost 6 bases to trimming and J lost 6 bases, with 15 bases between them. The CDR3 runs 13 residues. The germline gives CDR1 MDHEN, CDR2 SYDVKM. CDR3 sequence: CASRSQGGGEQYF. The CDR3 nucleotides read TGTGCCAGCAGGTCGCAGGGGGGTGGCGAGCAGTACTTC.

J is TRBJ1-1 and V is TRBV6-5; tentatively, D is TRBD1 (6 bases). The V end was cut by 7 bases, the J end by 6 bases, with 18 bases between. Per germline, CDR1 MNHEY and CDR2 SVGAGI. The CDR3 has 14 residues. In DNA form, the CDR3 reads TGTGCCAGCACTACACAGGGTGTTAGATCTGAAGCTTTCTTT. This sequence encodes CASTTQGVRSEAFF.

The chain employs TRBV11-2 and TRBJ2-7, with D maybe TRBD2 (5 bases). Trimming stripped 1 base from V and 5 bases from J, with 18 bases between. This CDR3 comprises 16 residues. In germline, CDR1 is SGHAT, CDR2 FQNNGV. For the CDR3, the DNA is TGTGCCAGCAGCTTAGGGGCGAATCGGGTGAGGGACGAGCAGTACTTC. Protein product: CASSLGANRVRDEQYF.

In its sample, this clone was seen many times. This sample also contains other DNA sequences that code for the same CDR3. This chain connects TRBV28 to TRBJ1-1; D may be TRBD1 (5 bases). Germline CDR1 MDHEN, CDR2 SYDVKM. This CDR3 is built from 14 residues. Trimming cost V 3 bases and J 1 base, with 9 bases left between them. The CDR3 loop reads CASSLRGRNTEAFF. Written as DNA, the CDR3 is TGTGCCAGCAGTTTGCGGGGGAGGAACACTGAAGCTTTCTTT.

The chain combines TRBV7-2 with TRBJ1-1; 7 nucleotides align to TRBD1. With V trimmed by 5 bases and J by 0 bases, 6 bases remained unmatched. The length of the CDR3 is 15 residues. Germline loops: CDR1 SGHTA, CDR2 FQGNSA. CDR3 sequence: CASSDRTGLNTEAFF. In DNA form, the CDR3 reads TGTGCCAGCAGCGATCGGACAGGACTGAACACTGAAGCTTTCTTT.

The genes are TRBV5-3 and TRBJ1-4; 8 nucleotides agree with TRBD1. TRBV5-3 is classed as an ORF, of uncertain function. The V and J ends lost 3 bases and 6 bases, in that order; junction bases with no gene match: 4. The CDR3 contains 14 residues. The CDR3 nucleotides are TGTGCCAGAAGCTGGACAGGGCCGGATGAAAAACTGTTTTTT. Amino acids: CARSWTGPDEKLFF.

This clone was seen a single time. The rearrangement links TRBV2 to TRBJ1-1; D gene unclear. Trimming took 11 bases from V and 1 from J, leaving 14 bases between them. CDR1 SNHLY and CDR2 FYNNEI come from the germline V gene. The CDR3 contains 13 residues. The CDR3, as DNA: TGTGCCGCAGCGTCCGAATCGAACACTGAAGCTTTCTTT. It specifies CAAASESNTEAFF.

This chain links TRBV21-1 with TRBJ1-5; no check of the table's D call, TRBD1, against the DNA was made. TRBV21-1 is classified as a pseudogene. The CDR3 is 13 residues long. DNA for the CDR3: TGTGCCAGCAGCGAACAGGAGAATCAGCCCCAGCATTTT. Translated, it gives CASSEQENQPQHF.

The CDR3 reads CASSRRTQREAFF. CDR3 in DNA: TGTGCCAGCAGCCGAAGAACCCAGAGGGAAGCTTTCTTT. The V call is TRBV5-6, the J call TRBJ1-1; D is unresolved. Trimming removed 4 bases from V and 8 bases from J, with 15 bases in between. The germline V gene encodes CDR1 SGHDT and CDR2 YYEEEE. The CDR3 runs 13 residues.

The chain combines TRBV24-1 with TRBJ2-5; 14 bases line up with TRBD2. The germline V gene encodes CDR1 KGHDR and CDR2 SFDVKD. This CDR3 spans 18 amino acids. V dropped 5 bases and J dropped 4; count of bases not matched to a gene: 11. The CDR3 reads CATSAATGLAGALETQYF. In nucleotides, the CDR3 is TGTGCCACCAGTGCTGCAACGGGACTAGCGGGGGCTCTAGAGACCCAGTACTTC.

The chain employs TRBV16 and TRBJ1-5, with D possibly TRBD1 on 5 matching bases. Trimming left V 5 bases short and J 1 base short, with 12 bases between. Germline V CDR1 and CDR2: KGHSY, FQNENV. The CDR3 is 15 residues long. The CDR3 reads CASSTQRGSNQPQHF. The CDR3 coding sequence is TGTGCCAGCAGCACTCAACGGGGGAGCAATCAGCCCCAGCATTTT.

This chain connects TRBV6-5 to TRBJ1-1; D is perhaps TRBD1 (5 bases). Deletions cut 7 bases from V and 0 bases from J, with 9 bases between. There are 13 residues in the CDR3. Germline V CDR1 and CDR2: MNHEY, SVGAGI. CDR3 sequence (DNA): TGTGCCAGCACAAGGGGCATGAACACTGAAGCTTTCTTT. Its translation is CASTRGMNTEAFF.

CDR3 in amino acids: CSVTGLAGYEQYF. The CDR3 nucleotides are TGCAGCGTGACGGGACTAGCGGGGTACGAGCAGTACTTC. The gene calls are TRBV29-1 and TRBJ2-7, with TRBD2 matching 13 bases. With 6 bases clipped from V and 4 bases from J, the junction kept 3 bases outside the gene matches. The V gene's germline CDR1 is SQVTM and CDR2 ANQGSEA. The CDR3 is 13 residues long.

This sequence joins TRBV19 and TRBJ1-5; the match to TRBD1 covers 7 bases. Germline trimming cut 5 bases from V and 7 bases from J; bases unmatched to any gene: 14. The CDR3 is made up of 16 amino acids. The germline gives CDR1 LNHDA, CDR2 SQIVND (reference sequence). The CDR3 region is CASSGAGTAMEQPQHF. The CDR3 DNA follows: TGTGCCAGTAGTGGCGCCGGGACAGCCATGGAGCAGCCCCAGCATTTT. Together with reference TRBV19 and TRBJ1-5, the CDR3 gives the full variable domain: DGGITQSPKYLFRKEGQNVTLSCEQNLNHDAMYWYRQDPGQGLRLIYYSQIVNDFQKGDIAEGYSVSREKKESFPLTVTSAQKNPTAFYLCASSGAGTAMEQPQHFGDGTRLSIL.

The chain uses TRBV18 and TRBJ1-5, with 7 bases matching TRBD1. Germline-derived CDR1 and CDR2 are KGHSH and LQKENI. The CDR3 runs to 13 residues. The ends lost 4 bases at V and 6 bases at J; junction bases unmatched: 3. The CDR3 coding sequence is TGTGCCAGCTCACTAGACAGGGTTCAGCCCCAGCATTTT. Residues: CASSLDRVQPQHF.

This clone was counted once. The chain has TRBV11-2 and TRBJ2-1; D might be TRBD2 (6 bases). The CDR3 has 13 amino acids. Germline V gene lookup returns CDR1 SGHAT and CDR2 FQNNGV. Between the trimmed V and J ends, which lost 5 bases and 8 bases, there was a span of 13 bases. For the CDR3, the DNA is TGTGCCAGCAGCCCTCCCGCGGGACATGAGCAGTTCTTC. Amino acid sequence: CASSPPAGHEQFF.

This chain connects TRBV18 to TRBJ1-5; D call uncertain. V lost 5 bases to trimming and J lost 2 bases, with 10 bases between them. The CDR3 contains 14 residues. Germline CDR1 is KGHSH and CDR2 is LQKENI. The CDR3 is CASSILGGNQPQHF. The CDR3 region has the DNA TGTGCCAGCTCAATCCTCGGGGGCAATCAGCCCCAGCATTTT.

This sequence joins TRBV5-1 and TRBJ2-3, with D possibly TRBD2 on 5 matching bases. The V gene's germline CDR1 is SGHRS and CDR2 YFSETQ. V lost 4 bases and J lost 1, with 19 bases in between. The CDR3 totals 17 residues. This CDR3 reads CASSHTSRGSGTDTQYF. CDR3 sequence (DNA): TGCGCCAGCAGCCACACATCTCGGGGTAGCGGCACAGATACGCAGTATTTT.

As regards this clone: This may be a read error: a much more frequent sequence differs by one nucleotide. V gene TRBV12-3 or TRBV12-4 combines with J gene TRBJ2-7; D gene unclear. The CDR3 extends over 11 amino acids. V lost 5 bases, J lost 2 bases, and 4 bases lay in between. The CDR3 sequence: CASSLTYEQYF. The CDR3, as DNA: TGTGCCAGCAGTCTAACCTACGAGCAGTACTTC.

The chain couples TRBV14 to TRBJ1-2; unclear D gene. V gave up 4 bases and J gave up 0 bases, with 9 bases separating them. Germline CDR1 is SGHDN and CDR2 is FVKESK. CDR3 length equals 14 residues. CDR3 sequence (DNA): TGTGCCAGCAGCCCCCGGTTACCTAACTATGGCTACACCTTC. This codes for CASSPRLPNYGYTF. The variable domain in full, with the rest retrieved from reference TRBV14 and TRBJ1-2, is EAGVTQFPSHSVIEKGQTVTLRCDPISGHDNLYWYRRVMGKEIKFLLHFVKESKQDESGMPNNRFLAERTGGTYSTLKVQPAELEDSGVYFCASSPRLPNYGYTFGSGTRLTVV.

In its sample, this clone was seen a few times. The V and J genes are TRBV28 and TRBJ1-5, with 8 nucleotides matching TRBD1. The CDR3 totals 14 residues. CDR1 and CDR2 from the germline V gene are MDHEN and SYDVKM. With 6 bases clipped from V and 5 bases from J, the junction kept 6 bases outside the gene matches. The CDR3 region is CASRWTGPHQPQHF. The CDR3 DNA follows: TGTGCCAGCAGATGGACAGGGCCACATCAGCCCCAGCATTTT.